Shown below are 28 T cell receptor beta chains from a single sample sequenced in a study of T cells in Graves' hyperthyroidism and ophthalmopathy (dated by TCRdb to 2018 to 2020). The library was prepared using multiplex PCR. The data were produced on an Illumina HiSeq 2000. The TCR beta CDR3 regions were amplified from RNA transcripts. A first-round RT-PCR of the TCR CDR3 used the HTBI primer set with the Qiagen OneStep RT-PCR kit. TCRdb reworked the public reads: Q25 trimming with fastp, MiXCR clone assembly, productive beta chains retained. CDR3 protein duplicates are merged, each entry listing the most common genes and DNA. The sample table lists some 400,000 distinct CDR3 sequences, approximately 13% of them with a count of one. The ten largest clones represent 20% to 25% of the sample. Material for sequencing was blood. These receptors were collected from a man aged 30 to 39 with Graves' hyperthyroidism that later progressed to Graves' ophthalmopathy.

This clonotype was picked up a small number of times. This chain joins TRBV7-8 and TRBJ2-7; a possible D gene is TRBD1 (5 bases). The germline CDR1 and CDR2 sequences are SGHVS and FQNEAQ. The V end was cut by 5 bases, the J end by 5 bases, with 16 bases between. The CDR3 is 14 amino acids. The CDR3 loop is CASSPGPGIHEQYF. The CDR3, as DNA: TGTGCCAGCAGCCCAGGGCCCGGCATCCACGAGCAGTACTTC.

This clonotype has a count of ten or more. The V gene is TRBV5-1, the J gene TRBJ2-3; D is uncertain. Deletions cut 7 bases from V and 1 base from J, with 7 bases between. The germline CDR1 and CDR2 sequences are SGHRS and YFSETQ. The CDR3 is 12 amino acids. CDR3 DNA sequence: TGCGCCAGCTATGTTCGCACAGATACGCAGTATTTT. It specifies CASYVRTDTQYF.

V is TRBV7-9 and J is TRBJ2-7, with 10 bases identical to TRBD1. The junction had 8 bases not matched to a gene; V was cut back by 5 bases and J by 4 bases. The germline CDR1 and CDR2 sequences are SEHNR and FQNEAQ (reference sequence). This CDR3 region has 15 residues. The CDR3 sequence: CASSTTDRGVYEQYF. The CDR3 DNA reads TGTGCCAGCAGCACGACGGACAGGGGGGTTTACGAGCAGTACTTC.

The sample holds a few counts of this clonotype. The J gene is TRBJ1-1, the V gene TRBV19; 7 bases are shared with TRBD1. The CDR3 runs 14 residues. V lost 5 bases to trimming and J lost 0 bases; unmatched junction nucleotides: 3. Looked up from germline, CDR1 is LNHDA and CDR2 is SQIVND (reference sequence). CDR3 DNA sequence: TGTGCCAGTAGTCACAGGGGAATGAACACTGAAGCTTTCTTT. Translation gives CASSHRGMNTEAFF.

This clonotype was observed at least ten times. The V and J genes are TRBV18 and TRBJ2-7; D is unclear. The germline CDR1 and CDR2 sequences are KGHSH and LQKENI. This CDR3 is built from 14 residues. Trimming cost V 0 bases and J 0 bases, with 6 bases left between them. The CDR3 nucleotides read TGTGCCAGCTCACCACCATCGAGCTCCTACGAGCAGTACTTC. This translates into CASSPPSSSYEQYF.

This clonotype has only a few counts. The chain combines TRBV25-1 with TRBJ2-7; a possible D gene is TRBD1 (5 bases). The V gene's germline CDR1 is MGHDK and CDR2 SYGVNS. Trimming left V 4 bases short and J 4 bases short, with 14 bases between. There are 14 residues in the CDR3. The CDR3 DNA sequence: TGTGCCAGCAGTGCACTTAGGGGTAAGTACGAGCAGTACTTC. Its protein is CASSALRGKYEQYF.

This clonotype has a count of ten or more. The V and J genes are TRBV7-8 and TRBJ2-7; 9 positions agree with TRBD2. From germline, CDR1 is SGHVS and CDR2 FQNEAQ. V shed 6 bases and J 6 bases; nucleotides not matched to a gene: 3. The CDR3 has 12 amino acids. CDR3 sequence: CASRKAGGEQYF. DNA for the CDR3: TGTGCCAGCAGAAAAGCGGGGGGCGAGCAGTACTTC.

Details on this clonotype: This may be a read error: a much more frequent sequence differs by one nucleotide. The V gene is TRBV2, the J gene TRBJ1-4; TRBD1 is a possible D gene (6 bases). CDR3 size: 14 residues. Germline V gives CDR1 SNHLY, CDR2 FYNNEI. Here the CDR3 reads CASQRRGSNEELFF. CDR3 DNA: TGTGCCAGTCAGAGGAGGGGGTCTAATGAAGAACTGTTTTTT.

This clonotype showed up many times. The CDR3 protein is CASISGGARDTEAFF. CDR3 nucleotides: TGTGCCAGCATCTCGGGGGGGGCGAGGGACACTGAAGCTTTCTTT. This chain connects TRBV28 to TRBJ1-1; weak D call: TRBD1 (6 bases). The germline gives CDR1 MDHEN, CDR2 SYDVKM. V was pared by 7 bases and J by 3 bases, with 18 bases between. This CDR3 contains 15 residues. The variable domain in full, with the rest retrieved from reference TRBV28 and TRBJ1-1, is DVKVTQSSRYLVKRTGEKVFLECVQDMDHENMFWYRQDPGLGLRLIYFSYDVKMKEKGDIPEGYSVSREKKERFSLILESASTNQTSMYLCASISGGARDTEAFFGQGTRLTVV.

The chain couples TRBV24-1 to TRBJ2-7, with TRBD1 matching over 8 bases. Germline CDR1 reads KGHDR; CDR2 reads SFDVKD. V shed 5 bases, J shed 2 bases, and the junction held 10 bases outside the gene matches. The CDR3 spans 16 residues. CDR3 in amino acids: CATSALGQEGTYEQYF. As DNA, the CDR3 is TGTGCCACCAGTGCCCTGGGACAGGAAGGAACCTACGAGCAGTACTTC.

This clonotype was found a few times. The V call is TRBV12-3 or TRBV12-4, the J call TRBJ1-3, with unresolved D. V lost 5 bases and J lost 0, with 8 bases in between. The CDR3 consists of 14 residues. CDR3 sequence: CASSPGHSGNTIYF. CDR3 nucleotide sequence: TGTGCCAGCAGTCCCGGTCACTCTGGAAACACCATATATTTT.

This chain connects TRBV4-1 to TRBJ2-7; D uncertain. Trimming stripped 0 bases from V and 2 bases from J, with 8 bases between. There are 14 residues in the CDR3. In germline, CDR1 is MGHRA, CDR2 YSYEKL. Here the CDR3 DNA reads TGCGCCAGCAGCCAAGAAAGTTCCCCCTACGAGCAGTACTTC. The encoded protein is CASSQESSPYEQYF.

Ten or more counts support this clonotype. The chain joins TRBV5-1 to TRBJ1-5; 7 bases align to TRBD1. The V segment lost 2 bases and the J segment 3 bases; nucleotides outside the gene matches: 5. This CDR3 spans 15 amino acids. Germline-derived CDR1 and CDR2 are SGHRS and YFSETQ. The CDR3 is CASSFETGDNQPQHF. The CDR3 coding sequence is TGCGCCAGCAGCTTTGAAACAGGGGACAATCAGCCCCAGCATTTT.

The chain uses TRBV30 and TRBJ1-3; 9 nucleotides align to TRBD1. J lost 2 bases, V lost 5 bases, and 4 bases had no gene match. This CDR3 spans 14 amino acids. CDR1 is GTSNPN, CDR2 SVGIG, per germline (reference sequence). The CDR3 spells CAWGQGSAGNTIYF. In DNA, the CDR3 is TGTGCCTGGGGACAGGGGAGCGCTGGAAACACCATATATTTT.

DNA of the CDR3: TGTGCCAGCAGGGGTCGGTACGAGCAGTACTTC. The encoded protein is CASRGRYEQYF. The V gene is TRBV28, the J gene TRBJ2-7, with D unresolved. V lost 6 bases to trimming and J lost 4 bases, with 7 bases between them. CDR3 length: 11 amino acids. Germline V gene lookup returns CDR1 MDHEN and CDR2 SYDVKM. The whole variable domain, remainder taken from reference TRBV28 and TRBJ2-7, is DVKVTQSSRYLVKRTGEKVFLECVQDMDHENMFWYRQDPGLGLRLIYFSYDVKMKEKGDIPEGYSVSREKKERFSLILESASTNQTSMYLCASRGRYEQYFGPGTRLTVT.

V and J are TRBV5-4 and TRBJ2-3; 10 nucleotides line up with TRBD1. This CDR3 spans 14 amino acids. CDR1 and CDR2 (germline): SGHNT, YYREEE (reference sequence). With 4 bases clipped from V and 6 bases from J, the junction kept 5 bases outside the gene matches. For the CDR3, the DNA is TGTGCCAGCAGCCCCGGGACAGGGGAGGATACGCAGTATTTT. Residues: CASSPGTGEDTQYF.

This clonotype was seen repeatedly, ten times or more. The chain recombines TRBV28 with TRBJ1-1; the D gene is possibly TRBD1 (6 bases). From germline, CDR1 is MDHEN and CDR2 SYDVKM. Trimming cost V 8 bases and J 1 base, with 11 bases left between them. CDR3 length: 13 amino acids. DNA for the CDR3: TGTGCCAGCGGTGGACAGTCGAACACTGAAGCTTTCTTT. Its translation: CASGGQSNTEAFF.

This clonotype was counted only a few times. The V gene is TRBV7-9, the J gene TRBJ2-2; TRBD1 matches 7 bases. Germline-derived CDR1 and CDR2 are SEHNR and FQNEAQ (reference sequence). The CDR3 length is 12 residues. The V and J ends lost 4 bases and 13 bases, in that order; junction bases with no gene match: 6. The CDR3 sequence: CASSSYRGVLFF. The CDR3 DNA follows: TGTGCCAGCAGCTCCTACAGGGGAGTGCTGTTTTTT.

This clonotype was observed many times. The CDR3 loop is CASSSTWGSNYGYTF. The CDR3 nucleotides are TGTGCCAGCAGTTCGACCTGGGGCTCTAACTATGGCTACACCTTC. The gene calls are TRBV28 and TRBJ1-2, with a possible D match to TRBD1 (5 bases). The V end was cut by 4 bases, the J end by 0 bases, with 12 bases between. This CDR3 is 15 amino acids long. Germline CDR1 MDHEN, CDR2 SYDVKM.

In this sample, this clonotype turned up a few times. CDR3 residues: CASSSSNSYEQYF. CDR3 nucleotide sequence: TGTGCCAGCAGTAGCAGCAACTCCTACGAGCAGTACTTC. The rearrangement joins TRBV25-1 to TRBJ2-7; the D is unclear. The germline gives CDR1 MGHDK, CDR2 SYGVNS. This CDR3 comprises 13 residues. V was pared by 5 bases and J by 0 bases, with 8 bases between.

On this clonotype: A much larger clonotype is one base distant, so this may be a read error. V and J are TRBV24-1 and TRBJ1-5, with 8 bases fitting TRBD1. The CDR3 totals 14 residues. Per the germline V gene, CDR1 is KGHDR and CDR2 is SFDVKD. CDR3 in DNA: TGTGCCACCAGTGGAACAGGGGGTAATCAGCCCAAGCATTTT. Translated, it gives CATSGTGGNQPKHF.

The genes are TRBV5-1 and TRBJ2-3; D is unresolved. The J call may be in error: the DNA end matches TRBJ1-5 better. The CDR3 has 15 amino acids. Germline V CDR1 and CDR2: SGHRS, YFSETQ. The CDR3 DNA reads TGCGCCAGCAGCTCCCCGTTTACTAGCACAGATACGCAGCATTTT. Encoded protein: CASSSPFTSTDTQHF.

In its sample, this clonotype was seen many times. The genes are TRBV27 and TRBJ2-7, with D perhaps TRBD1 (6 bases). There are 14 residues in the CDR3. Germline V gene lookup returns CDR1 MNHEY and CDR2 SMNVEV (reference sequence). Between the trimmed V and J ends, which lost 1 base and 2 bases, there was a span of 9 bases. CDR3 in amino acids: CASSLLQGPYEQYF. DNA of the CDR3: TGTGCCAGCAGTTTATTACAGGGCCCCTACGAGCAGTACTTC.

Details on this clonotype: A much larger clone differs from this one at a single base, so this may be a read error. The missing conserved phenylalanine or tryptophan at the end of this CDR3 makes a read error likely. CDR3 DNA: TGTGCCAGCATGTGGGCAACTAATGAAAAACTGTTTTAT. This codes for CASMWATNEKLFY. The V call is TRBV2, the J call TRBJ1-4, with D hard to call. The CDR3 has 13 amino acids. CDR1 is SNHLY, CDR2 FYNNEI, per germline. Trimming stripped 7 bases from V and 0 bases from J, with 6 bases between.

Note on this clonotype: A read error may explain this, as a much larger clone is one base away. The chain joins TRBV5-1 to TRBJ2-1; TRBD2 is a possible D gene (5 bases). V was cut by 3 bases and J by 10 bases, with 8 bases left in between. Germline V gene lookup returns CDR1 SGHRS and CDR2 YFSETQ. CDR3 length: 11 amino acids. The CDR3, as DNA: TGCGCCAGCAGCTCCGGACTCGAGCAGTTCTTC. It yields the protein CASSSGLEQFF.

This clonotype was counted at least ten times. V usage is TRBV2 and J usage is TRBJ2-7; 10 bases line up with TRBD1. The ends lost 8 bases at V and 3 bases at J; junction bases unmatched: 7. The CDR3 is 14 residues long. Germline CDR1 SNHLY, CDR2 FYNNEI. This CDR3 reads CASDRRTGGYEQYF. CDR3 bases: TGTGCCAGCGACCGTCGGACAGGGGGCTACGAGCAGTACTTC.

This clonotype was found many times. The V call is TRBV7-9, the J call TRBJ2-7; D unclear. The V end lost 5 bases, the J end lost 5 bases, and 10 bases lay between the germline ends. In germline, CDR1 is SEHNR, CDR2 FQNEAQ (reference sequence). The CDR3 length is 12 residues. The CDR3 coding sequence is TGTGCCAGCAGCCTGTCGGTGCACGAGCAGTACTTC. The encoded protein is CASSLSVHEQYF. The complete variable domain, with remaining parts taken from reference TRBV7-9 and TRBJ2-7, reads DTGVSQNPRHKITKRGQNVTFRCDPISEHNRLYWYRQTLGQGPEFLTYFQNEAQLEKSRLLSDRFSAERPKGSFSTLEIQRTEQGDSAMYLCASSLSVHEQYFGPGTRLTVT.

In its sample, this clonotype was seen many times. This chain connects TRBV7-8 to TRBJ1-2, with D possibly being TRBD1 (6 bases). Trimming left V 3 bases short and J 5 bases short, with 13 bases between. There are 14 residues in the CDR3. Germline values: CDR1 SGHVS, CDR2 FQNEAQ. CDR3 in amino acids: CASSLRTGSYGYTF. CDR3 nucleotides: TGTGCCAGCAGCTTGAGAACAGGGTCGTATGGCTACACCTTC.